The entry that follows covers one TCR beta chain sequence. The data were taken from a study of blood T cell repertoires in COVID-19. About the research overall: Samples of COVID-19 (acute and convalescent) were obtained from the United States, Italy and Spain.

Original data processing: Reference gene primer amplification yielded estimated nucleated cell counts. Generated by immunoSEQ multiplex PCR, the TCRdb table keeps only in-frame clones and is missing some. That table supplies the V and J calls and clone size; D and trimming were determined from the DNA. The table shows about 31,000 clones, with roughly nine tenths occurring only once. Sequences were obtained from peripheral blood. The source of this sequence is a man of 80 years or more with acute or convalescent COVID-19.

The CDR3 coding sequence is TGTGCCAGTAGTATAGTTACAGGGGGATTCACAGATACGCAGTATTTT. Translating gives CASSIVTGGFTDTQYF. The chain is built from TRBV19 and TRBJ2-3; 8 bases fit TRBD1. Germline V gene lookup returns CDR1 LNHDA and CDR2 SQIVND (reference sequence). The CDR3 spans 16 residues. With V trimmed by 1 base and J by 2 bases, 5 bases remained unmatched.